This record concerns one T cell receptor (beta chain) sequence. Antigen specificity is unknown. These data are taken from a study of blood T cells in healthy people across ages. Study results and limitations: More naive CD4+ cells and higher diversity marked long-lived donors relative to aged donors. In these data, TCR beta diversity tracked strongly with naive T cell percentage. TCR beta diversity per million T cells fell roughly linearly with age.

Primed by a sample-barcoded 5' primer and a J-beta primer mix, a second PCR proceeded for 7 to 11 cycles. Each CDR3 protein is one row after TCRdb ran MiXCR on the 5' RACE reads. This table holds 730,000 or so distinct CDR3 sequences, roughly 44% found once. Sequencing input: blood. The TCR sequence derives from an older woman in good health.

The CDR3 is CASSQGLAGANTGELFF. CDR3 nucleotides: TGTGCCAGCAGCCAAGGACTAGCGGGTGCGAACACCGGGGAGCTGTTTTTT. The chain links TRBV3-1 to TRBJ2-2; 10 positions match TRBD2. Germline V gives CDR1 LGHDT, CDR2 YNNKEL (reference sequence). Trimming removed 1 base from V and 0 bases from J; junction bases left unmatched: 2. The CDR3 is 17 amino acids. Filled out from reference TRBV3-1 and TRBJ2-2, the complete variable domain reads DTAVSQTPKYLVTQMGNDKSIKCEQNLGHDTMYWYKQDSKKFLKIMFSYNNKELIINETVPNRFSPKSPDKAHLNLHINSLELGDSAVYFCASSQGLAGANTGELFFGEGSRLTVL.